This is a list of T cell receptor beta chains from one sample in a study of blood T cells in healthy people across ages. MiXCR was run by TCRdb on the 5' RACE reads, yielding one entry per CDR3 protein. The sample has some 800,000 distinct CDR3 sequences, approximately 44% seen once. Material: blood. These receptors all stem from a man aged 55-75 years in good health. CDR3s include the opening cysteine and the closing phenylalanine or tryptophan. The D gene is left open where the match is weak. Clone size is not always given. Where it is, it says once, few, many or a class for expanded clones.

clone_size | j_call | v_call | d_call | cdr3_aa | cdr3_nt
NA | TRBJ2-7 | TRBV10-3 | NA | CAISGHGYEQYF | TGTGCCATCAGTGGACACGGCTACGAGCAGTACTTC
NA | TRBJ2-5 | TRBV27 | TRBD1 | CASRDRGYASGETQYF | TGTGCCAGTCGTGACAGGGGGTATGCCAGTGGGGAGACCCAGTACTTC
many | TRBJ2-7 | TRBV18 | NA | CASSPASYEQYF | TGTGCCAGCTCACCGGCCTCCTACGAGCAGTACTTC
NA | TRBJ1-1 | TRBV11-1 | TRBD1 | CASSRTGARDTEAFF | TGTGCCAGCAGCCGAACAGGGGCTCGGGACACTGAAGCTTTCTTT
NA | TRBJ1-4 | TRBV27 | TRBD1 | CASSLWGQGREKLFF | TGTGCCAGCAGTTTATGGGGACAGGGTAGAGAAAAACTGTTTTTT
many | TRBJ2-1 | TRBV12-3/TRBV12-4 | NA | CASTLGDEQFF | TGTGCCAGCACCCTAGGGGATGAGCAGTTCTTC
few | TRBJ2-5 | TRBV7-2 | NA | CASTSRIGEETQYF | TGTGCCAGCACCTCCAGAATAGGGGAAGAGACCCAGTACTTC
few | TRBJ2-7 | TRBV29-1 | TRBD2 | CSVAASGDSYEQYF | TGCAGCGTTGCGGCTAGCGGGGACTCCTACGAGCAGTACTTC
NA | TRBJ2-5 | TRBV12-3/TRBV12-4 | NA | CASSSRAKKETQYF | TGTGCCAGCAGTTCCCGGGCTAAGAAAGAGACCCAGTACTTC
once | TRBJ1-4 | TRBV20-1 | NA | CSARRGGGTNEKLFF | TGCAGTGCGAGAAGGGGAGGTGGAACTAATGAAAAACTGTTTTTT
NA | TRBJ2-3 | TRBV9 | TRBD1 | CASSPGQTGADTQYF | TGTGCCAGCAGCCCCGGCCAGACAGGGGCAGATACGCAGTATTTT
few | TRBJ2-1 | TRBV11-2 | NA | CASSTYSVPDEQFF | TGTGCCAGCAGCACTTATTCTGTGCCGGATGAGCAGTTCTTC
NA | TRBJ1-1 | TRBV5-6 | NA | CASSAPQQALNTEAFF | TGTGCCAGCAGCGCTCCACAGCAGGCTTTGAACACTGAAGCTTTCTTT
NA | TRBJ1-2 | TRBV7-2 | TRBD1 | CASSLEGQRGYTF | TGTGCCAGCAGCTTGGAGGGACAGAGGGGCTACACCTTC
NA | TRBJ1-1 | TRBV20-1 | NA | CSARWARVGTMNTEAFF | TGCAGTGCTCGTTGGGCTCGGGTGGGGACTATGAACACTGAAGCTTTCTTT
NA | TRBJ2-4 | TRBV4-1 | TRBD1 | CASSTTTGGNYVQYF | TGCGCCAGCAGCACGACGACAGGGGGAAACTACGTGCAGTACTTC
NA | TRBJ2-3 | TRBV29-1 | NA | CSVILDSSTDTQYF | TGCAGCGTGATCCTGGACTCTTCCACAGATACGCAGTATTTT
many | TRBJ2-7 | TRBV11-2 | TRBD1 | CASRRAQDRGQQYF | TGTGCCAGCAGGCGCGCACAGGACAGGGGGCAGCAGTACTTC
NA | TRBJ2-3 | TRBV2 | TRBD2 | CARPRASGGGTTSADTQYF | TGTGCCAGACCAAGGGCCTCTGGCGGGGGGACGACTAGCGCAGATACGCAGTATTTT
many | TRBJ1-2 | TRBV7-9 | NA | CASSLNLGYGYTF | TGTGCCAGCAGCTTAAATCTGGGGTATGGCTACACCTTC
NA | TRBJ2-1 | TRBV6-2/TRBV6-3 | NA | CARGGSYNEQFF | TGTGCCAGGGGGGGCTCCTACAATGAGCAGTTCTTC
NA | TRBJ2-5 | TRBV4-1 | TRBD1 | CASSQDQGARGETQYF | TGCGCCAGCAGCCAAGACCAGGGGGCGCGCGGGGAGACCCAGTACTTC
NA | TRBJ1-2 | TRBV28 | NA | CASGPARAGYTF | TGTGCCAGCGGCCCCGCGAGGGCTGGCTACACCTTC
NA | TRBJ2-5 | TRBV5-1 | NA | CASSLFWVETQYF | TGCGCCAGCAGCTTGTTCTGGGTGGAGACCCAGTACTTC
NA | TRBJ2-5 | TRBV6-5 | TRBD2 | CASSPQLLAGGQETQYF | TGTGCCAGCAGTCCCCAATTACTAGCGGGGGGGCAAGAGACCCAGTACTTC
few | TRBJ1-2 | TRBV10-3 | NA | CAISDPGEPSNYGYTF | TGTGCCATCAGTGACCCCGGTGAGCCTTCTAACTATGGCTACACCTTC
NA | TRBJ2-5 | TRBV18 | NA | CASSRPGQETQYF | TGTGCCAGCTCCCGCCCGGGACAAGAGACCCAGTACTTC
few | TRBJ2-1 | TRBV2 | NA | CASSEGGPYNEQFF | TGTGCCAGCAGTGAGGGGGGGCCCTACAATGAGCAGTTCTTC
NA | TRBJ1-6 | TRBV11-1 | TRBD1 | CASSLNRQGSSPLHF | TGTGCCAGCAGCTTAAATCGACAGGGAAGTTCACCCCTCCACTTT
few | TRBJ2-7 | TRBV4-3 | NA | CASSQEVTYEQYF | TGCGCCAGCAGCCAAGAGGTAACCTACGAGCAGTACTTC
NA | TRBJ2-5 | TRBV9 | NA | CASSVGPPDEQYF | TGTGCCAGCAGCGTAGGCCCCCCCGATGAGCAGTACTTC
NA | TRBJ2-7 | TRBV7-2 | TRBD2 | CASSFLAGGPASYEQYF | TGTGCCAGCAGCTTTCTAGCGGGGGGGCCTGCTTCCTACGAGCAGTACTTC
few | TRBJ1-2 | TRBV29-1 | NA | CSVEIRQGIEITNYGYTF | TGCAGCGTTGAAATTCGGCAGGGGATCGAAATAACTAACTATGGCTACACCTTC
few | TRBJ2-7 | TRBV29-1 | TRBD1 | CSVDHPGQPYEQYF | TGCAGCGTTGACCATCCGGGACAGCCCTACGAGCAGTACTTC
many | TRBJ2-7 | TRBV27 | TRBD1 | CASSPERTGGYEQYF | TGTGCCAGCAGTCCCGAGAGGACAGGGGGCTACGAGCAGTACTTC
once | TRBJ2-3 | TRBV15 | NA | CATSIGGGLDTQYF | TGTGCCACCAGCATTGGAGGGGGGTTGGATACGCAGTATTTT
NA | TRBJ1-6 | TRBV25-1 | NA | CASSWGADNSPLHF | TGTGCCAGCAGCTGGGGGGCGGATAATTCACCCCTCCACTTT
few | TRBJ1-5 | TRBV12-3/TRBV12-4 | NA | CASSFGTENQPQHF | TGTGCCAGCAGTTTCGGGACCGAGAATCAGCCCCAGCATTTT
NA | TRBJ2-7 | TRBV5-1 | NA | CASSLWTDSYGQYF | TGCGCCAGCAGCCTTTGGACAGACTCCTACGGGCAGTACTTC
NA | TRBJ2-7 | TRBV2 | NA | CASATGLWVYEQYF | TGTGCCAGCGCGACAGGCCTCTGGGTCTACGAGCAGTACTTC
NA | TRBJ2-1 | TRBV29-1 | TRBD1 | CSVFGQGSSNEQFF | TGCAGCGTCTTTGGACAGGGCTCGAGTAATGAGCAGTTCTTC
few | TRBJ1-2 | TRBV10-3 | TRBD1 | CAISESPGGDYGYTF | TGTGCCATCAGTGAGTCTCCAGGGGGGGACTATGGCTACACCTTC
NA | TRBJ1-1 | TRBV2 | NA | CASSPSVVAFF | TGTGCCAGCAGCCCCTCGGTGGTCGCTTTCTTT
NA | TRBJ2-2 | TRBV20-1 | NA | CSAPSRNTGELFF | TGCAGTGCTCCGAGTAGGAACACCGGGGAGCTGTTTTTT
NA | TRBJ2-7 | TRBV3-1 | NA | CASSQDCSANLPGTYEQYF | TGTGCCAGCAGCCAAGACTGCTCGGCTAACTTGCCGGGAACCTACGAGCAGTACTTC
many | TRBJ1-2 | TRBV12-3/TRBV12-4 | TRBD1 | CASTGTGKDGYTF | TGTGCCAGCACCGGGACAGGGAAAGATGGCTACACCTTC
few | TRBJ2-5 | TRBV5-1 | TRBD1 | CASSLRTGGLQETQYF | TGCGCCAGCAGCTTAAGGACAGGGGGCCTCCAAGAGACCCAGTACTTC
many | TRBJ2-1 | TRBV29-1 | NA | CSVTDRNEQFF | TGCAGCGTGACCGACAGGAATGAGCAGTTCTTC
NA | TRBJ2-5 | TRBV4-1 | TRBD1 | CASSQASDRGVGTQYF | TGCGCCAGCAGCCAAGCTTCGGACAGGGGCGTTGGGACCCAGTACTTC
few | TRBJ2-3 | TRBV29-1 | TRBD2 | CSVEGVAGVRTDTQYF | TGCAGCGTTGAAGGAGTAGCGGGGGTGCGCACAGATACGCAGTATTTT
NA | TRBJ1-1 | TRBV2 | NA | CASGIKRNTEAFF | TGTGCCAGCGGTATCAAGCGAAACACTGAAGCTTTCTTT